This T cell receptor (beta chain) was sequenced during a study of cytomegalovirus exposure and HLA in healthy donors. Across the study: Out of fewer than 400 genotyped donors, about 80% belonged to the Caucasian-associated ancestry cluster.

V was shortened by 0 bases and J by 0 bases, with 6 bases between the two germline ends. Germline lookup yields CDR1 SGHRS and CDR2 YFSETQ. This CDR3 spans 15 amino acids. A note on this clone: No antigen is known for it.

Amplification used 60 Vbeta primers and 13 Jbeta primers. Sequencing was performed with immunoSEQ multiplex PCR; in TCRdb, only in-frame clones are kept and a portion is missing. The table has under 140,000 clones, more than 65% seen once. Notes on the study in general: Rare TCR sequences dominated, though some public TCRs recurred in many donors. The majority of CMV-associated TCR beta chains were reported as apparently HLA-restricted in a later analysis. Donors were assumed by presence/absence analyses to have roughly uniform sequencing depth.

The chain joins TRBV5-1 to TRBJ1-4; D ambiguous. This clonotype originated in a man in his thirties or forties in good health and CMV-seropositive. The sequencing sample was made of PBMCs. DNA for the CDR3: TGCGCCAGCAGCTTGGGGACTACAACTAATGAAAAACTGTTTTTT. Amino acid sequence: CASSLGTTTNEKLFF.